Presented here are 19 T cell receptor beta chains from one specimen sequenced in a study of blood T cells in healthy people across ages. A second PCR, run for about 7 to 11 cycles, used a sample-barcoded 5' primer plus a J-beta primer mix. TCRdb reprocessed the 5' RACE reads via MiXCR and lists one record per CDR3 protein. The sample carries about 1.8 million distinct CDR3 sequences, around half recorded once. Sequencing was done on a sample of blood. All receptors come from a woman in her forties in good health.

This clonotype was counted a few times. The chain uses TRBV7-2 and TRBJ2-1, with 10 bases that match TRBD1. The CDR3 consists of 15 residues. The germline CDR1 and CDR2 sequences are SGHTA and FQGNSA. The junction had 9 bases not matched to a gene; V was cut back by 4 bases and J by 9 bases. The CDR3 region has the DNA TGTGCCAGCAGCTCCTCGGGGGGACAGGGGATTGAGCAGTTCTTC. Residues: CASSSSGGQGIEQFF.

This clonotype was counted many times. The chain joins TRBV5-1 to TRBJ1-5; 8 nucleotides match TRBD1. V was clipped by 0 bases and J by 9 bases; unmatched bases: 8. This CDR3 is 15 amino acids long. Germline V lookup: CDR1 SGHRS, CDR2 YFSETQ. CDR3 amino acids: CASSLEADGTGPQHF. The CDR3, as DNA: TGCGCCAGCAGCTTGGAGGCCGACGGGACAGGGCCCCAGCATTTT.

This clonotype has only a few counts. The rearrangement uses TRBV5-1 and TRBJ2-4; D possibly corresponds to TRBD2 (5 bases). In germline, CDR1 is SGHRS, CDR2 YFSETQ. Trimming took 4 bases from V and 8 from J, leaving 16 bases between them. CDR3 length equals 14 residues. CDR3 protein: CASSTEAAVDIQYF. Here the CDR3 DNA reads TGCGCCAGCAGCACCGAAGCAGCGGTTGACATTCAGTACTTC.

This clonotype has only a few counts. The V gene is TRBV7-2, the J gene TRBJ2-1, with 11 bases lining up with TRBD1. J was trimmed by 7 bases and V by 3 bases; bases with no gene match: 8. Germline loops: CDR1 SGHTA, CDR2 FQGNSA. The CDR3 extends over 16 amino acids. The CDR3 here is CASSFTGTGGMNEQFF. For the CDR3, the DNA is TGTGCCAGCAGCTTTACCGGGACAGGGGGTATGAATGAGCAGTTCTTC.

This clonotype was seen ten or more times. The rearrangement joins TRBV28 to TRBJ2-5; D may be TRBD2 (6 bases). This CDR3 spans 12 amino acids. V was trimmed by 6 bases and J by 11 bases, leaving 16 bases between them. CDR1 is MDHEN, CDR2 SYDVKM, per germline. This chain's CDR3 is CASSLLLREQYF. DNA of the CDR3: TGTGCCAGCAGCTTACTTCTCCGGGAGCAGTACTTC. The variable domain in full, with the rest retrieved from reference TRBV28 and TRBJ2-5, is DVKVTQSSRYLVKRTGEKVFLECVQDMDHENMFWYRQDPGLGLRLIYFSYDVKMKEKGDIPEGYSVSREKKERFSLILESASTNQTSMYLCASSLLLREQYFGPGTRLLVL.

This clonotype was seen a handful of times. CDR3 residues: CASSDWVKSLSYEQYF. CDR3 DNA: TGTGCCAGCAGTGATTGGGTCAAGAGCCTCTCCTACGAGCAGTACTTC. The chain links TRBV2 to TRBJ2-7, with D unresolved. With 3 bases removed from V and 0 bases from J, the gap between germline ends came to 15 bases. The CDR3 is 16 residues long. From germline, CDR1 is SNHLY and CDR2 FYNNEI.

This chain uses TRBV28 with TRBJ2-7; 11 nucleotides agree with TRBD1. This CDR3 contains 14 residues. Trimming cost V 5 bases and J 5 bases; bases outside gene matches: 5. Germline-derived CDR1 and CDR2 are MDHEN and SYDVKM. The CDR3 coding sequence is TGTGCCAGCAGTGCGTGGACAGGGGGCGACGAGCAGTACTTC. Protein sequence: CASSAWTGGDEQYF.

On this clonotype: This may arise from a read error, as a much more abundant clone is one base away. This chain joins TRBV12-3 or TRBV12-4 and TRBJ2-7; unclear D gene. V was clipped by 6 bases and J by 2 bases, with 8 bases between them. The CDR3 has 12 residues. CDR3 residues: CASRRLAYEQYF. The CDR3 coding sequence is TGTGCCAGCAGGAGGCTTGCCTACGAGCAGTACTTC.

This clonotype was detected only a few times. J is TRBJ2-5 and V is TRBV6-2 or TRBV6-3; 9 positions match TRBD1. With the DNA end fitting TRBJ2-7 better, the J assignment may be wrong. CDR1 is MNHEY, CDR2 SVGEGT, per germline. CDR3 length: 15 amino acids. The DNA for the CDR3 is TGTGCCAGCAGTACCGATCGACAGGGGGGGCACGAGCAGTACTTC. As protein: CASSTDRQGGHEQYF.

The rearrangement links TRBV20-1 to TRBJ2-1; no reliable D call. This CDR3 is built from 15 residues. Germline CDR1 DFQATT, CDR2 SNEGSKA (reference sequence). V was clipped by 0 bases and J by 0 bases, with 9 bases between them. CDR3 bases: TGCAGTGCTAGAGATGTCCAGAGCTCCTACAATGAGCAGTTCTTC. Translated, it gives CSARDVQSSYNEQFF.

This clonotype was counted a single time. V and J are TRBV7-2 and TRBJ1-3; 7 positions match TRBD1. The trim removed 4 bases at V and 0 bases at J, leaving 3 bases unmatched. There are 15 residues in the CDR3. Germline V gene data show CDR1 as SGHTA and CDR2 as FQGNSA. CDR3 region: CASSWGQFSGNTIYF. Written as DNA, the CDR3 is TGTGCCAGCAGCTGGGGACAGTTCTCTGGAAACACCATATATTTT.

A note on this clonotype: This could be a read error, since a much larger clone is one nucleotide away. The V gene is TRBV29-1, the J gene TRBJ2-5; 9 bases are a match to TRBD1. Germline values: CDR1 SQVTM, CDR2 ANQGSEA. The CDR3 contains 14 residues. After removal of 8 bases from V and 1 base from J, the junction contained 8 bases not matched to a gene. The CDR3 region has the DNA TGCAGCACTCACCCGGGACAGGGCCAAGAGACCCAGTACTTC. It translates to CSTHPGQGQETQYF. The whole variable domain, filled in from reference TRBV29-1 and TRBJ2-5, reads SAVISQKPSRDICQRGTSLTIQCQVDSQVTMMFWYRQQPGQSLTLIATANQGSEATYESGFVIDKFPISRPNLTFSTLTVSNMSPEDSSIYLCSTHPGQGQETQYFGPGTRLLVL.

This clonotype was counted only a few times. The chain couples TRBV6-5 to TRBJ2-5; TRBD1 or TRBD2 may be the D gene (6 bases each). V lost 3 bases and J lost 4, with 15 bases in between. Germline CDR1 and CDR2: MNHEY and SVGAGI. This CDR3 is built from 15 residues. In DNA form, the CDR3 reads TGTGCCAGCAGTTATTCCCCGGGGGCATTAGAGACCCAGTACTTC. It codes for CASSYSPGALETQYF.

The chain uses TRBV29-1 and TRBJ2-5; D is ambiguous. V gave up 2 bases and J gave up 7 bases, with 14 bases separating them. Germline CDR1 and CDR2: SQVTM and ANQGSEA. The CDR3 extends over 13 amino acids. CDR3 bases: TGCAGCGTTGAAACCTCGTCTTCTGGGACCCAGTACTTC. Protein sequence: CSVETSSSGTQYF.

In its sample, this clonotype was seen once. The genes are TRBV20-1 and TRBJ1-1; D uncertain. V was trimmed by 4 bases and J by 1 base, leaving 4 bases between them. CDR3 length equals 11 residues. Germline V lookup: CDR1 DFQATT, CDR2 SNEGSKA (reference sequence). The DNA for the CDR3 is TGCAGTGCTAAAGGGAACACTGAAGCTTTCTTT. Translating gives CSAKGNTEAFF.

The chain's CDR3 is CASVRGIGTDTEQFF. CDR3 coding DNA: TGTGCCAGCGTAAGGGGAATCGGGACGGACACTGAGCAGTTCTTC. This sequence joins TRBV9 and TRBJ2-1; D may be TRBD1 or TRBD2 (5 bases each). The CDR3 contains 15 residues. From germline, CDR1 is SGDLS and CDR2 YYNGEE. The V end was cut by 7 bases, the J end by 9 bases, with 23 bases between.

V is TRBV24-1 and J is TRBJ1-2; 7 nucleotides line up with TRBD1. From germline, CDR1 is KGHDR and CDR2 SFDVKD. With V trimmed by 1 base and J by 2 bases, 3 bases remained unmatched. This CDR3 contains 15 residues. CDR3 amino acids: CATSDFPGGNYGYTF. CDR3 in DNA: TGTGCCACCAGTGATTTTCCAGGGGGGAACTATGGCTACACCTTC.

The J gene is TRBJ2-3, the V gene TRBV6-2 or TRBV6-3; the match to TRBD1 covers 7 bases. The CDR3 is 16 residues long. From germline, CDR1 is MNHEY and CDR2 SVGEGT. With 0 bases clipped from V and 1 base from J, the junction kept 4 bases outside the gene matches. CDR3 DNA: TGTGCCAGCAGTTACTCCCGGGACAGACGCACAGATACGCAGTATTTT. Translated, it gives CASSYSRDRRTDTQYF.

The chain uses TRBV7-2 and TRBJ2-7; 14 positions match TRBD2. Germline CDR1 SGHTA, CDR2 FQGNSA. The CDR3 consists of 21 residues. Trimming removed 2 bases from V and 0 bases from J; junction bases left unmatched: 15. The CDR3 spells CASSLPGLAGARHTSSYEQYF. Here the CDR3 DNA reads TGTGCCAGCAGCTTACCGGGACTAGCGGGGGCGCGTCACACCAGCTCCTACGAGCAGTACTTC. The full variable domain, its missing parts supplied by reference TRBV7-2 and TRBJ2-7, is GAGVSQSPSNKVTEKGKDVELRCDPISGHTALYWYRQSLGQGLEFLIYFQGNSAPDKSGLPSDRFSAERTGGSVSTLTIQRTQQEDSAVYLCASSLPGLAGARHTSSYEQYFGPGTRLTVT.